The entry below gives a single T cell receptor (beta chain) sequence along with its context. Its antigen remains unknown. It was with a sample-barcoded 5' primer and a J-beta primer mix that a second PCR of roughly 6 to 11 cycles was run. Unique molecular identifiers of 12 random nucleotides labeled each cDNA. TCRdb independently ran MiXCR on the 5' RACE reads; one entry per CDR3 protein. Altogether about 640,000 distinct CDR3 sequences are present, around three fifths being singletons, with the ten largest covering 30% to 45%. These data originate in a study of blood T cells in healthy people across ages. Overall study context: Capturing about one barcoded beta molecule per two T cells was achieved by template switching.

The study's findings and limits: Estimates drawn from one million T cells were deemed to understate diversity.

Specimen: blood. This TCR derives from a man between 60 and 70 years old in good health.

The CDR3 region has the DNA TGCGCCAGCAGCTTGGAGGGTCAGCCCCCCACAGATACGCAGTATTTT. This sequence encodes CASSLEGQPPTDTQYF. This sequence joins TRBV5-1 and TRBJ2-3; no reliable D call. From germline, CDR1 is SGHRS and CDR2 YFSETQ. Trimming took off 0 bases at V and 2 bases at J, with 13 bases between the two ends. The CDR3 has 16 amino acids.